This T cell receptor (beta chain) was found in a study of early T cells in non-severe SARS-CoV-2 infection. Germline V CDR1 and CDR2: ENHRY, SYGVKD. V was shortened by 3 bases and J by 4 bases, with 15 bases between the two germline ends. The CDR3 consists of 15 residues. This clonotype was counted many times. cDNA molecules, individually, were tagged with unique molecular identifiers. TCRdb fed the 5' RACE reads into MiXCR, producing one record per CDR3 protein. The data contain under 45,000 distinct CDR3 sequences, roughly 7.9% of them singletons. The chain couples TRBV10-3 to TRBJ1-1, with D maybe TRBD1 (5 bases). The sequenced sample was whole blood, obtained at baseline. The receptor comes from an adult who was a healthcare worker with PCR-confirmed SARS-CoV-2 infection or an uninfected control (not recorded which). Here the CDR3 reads CAISEGQGRSTEAFF. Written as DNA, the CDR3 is TGTGCCATCAGTGAAGGGCAGGGAAGGAGCACTGAAGCTTTCTTT.